This record concerns one T cell receptor beta chain sequence. Its antigen remains unidentified. The sample comes from a study of T cells in localized non-small cell lung cancer. Whole-study findings and limits: T cell clonality was highest in uninvolved adjacent lung, above tumor.

Sequencing was performed with immunoSEQ multiplex PCR; in TCRdb, only in-frame clones are kept and a portion is missing. The data hold under 75,000 clones, with less than 90% observed a single time. Germline V CDR1 and CDR2: SQVTM, ANQGSEA. The CDR3 contains 12 residues. V was shortened by 4 bases and J by 3 bases, with 10 bases between the two germline ends. The sequence was collected from a male donor at least 60 years old with stage III squamous cell lung carcinoma. This chain joins TRBV29-1 and TRBJ2-7; D uncertain. Source: peripheral blood, taken before any cancer treatment. DNA of the CDR3: TGCAGCGTTGGGAACAGAGACTACGAGCAGTACTTC. This codes for CSVGNRDYEQYF.